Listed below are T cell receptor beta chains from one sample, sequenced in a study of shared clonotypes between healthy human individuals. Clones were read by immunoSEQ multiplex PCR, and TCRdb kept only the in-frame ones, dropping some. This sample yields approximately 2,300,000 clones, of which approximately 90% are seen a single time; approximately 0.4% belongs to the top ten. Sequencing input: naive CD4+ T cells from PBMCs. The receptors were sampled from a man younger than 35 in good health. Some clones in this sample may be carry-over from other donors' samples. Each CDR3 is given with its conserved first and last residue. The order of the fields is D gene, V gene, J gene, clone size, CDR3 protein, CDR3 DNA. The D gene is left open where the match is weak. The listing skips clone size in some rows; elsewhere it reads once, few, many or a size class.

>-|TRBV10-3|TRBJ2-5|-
CAIKPANQETQYF
TGTGCCATCAAGCCGGCGAACCAAGAGACCCAGTACTTC
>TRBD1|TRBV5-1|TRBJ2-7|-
CASSLAGTASYEQYF
TGCGCCAGCAGCTTGGCCGGGACAGCCTCCTACGAGCAGTACTTC
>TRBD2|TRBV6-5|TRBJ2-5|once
CASSPSGSGVTQYF
TGTGCCAGCAGCCCTAGCGGGAGCGGGGTGACCCAGTACTTC
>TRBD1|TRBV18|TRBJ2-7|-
CASSSGTAYEQYF
TGTGCCAGCTCCTCCGGGACAGCCTACGAGCAGTACTTC
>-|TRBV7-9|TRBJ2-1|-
CASSHPTGGGYNEQFF
TGTGCCAGCAGCCATCCGACAGGAGGGGGCTACAATGAGCAGTTCTTC
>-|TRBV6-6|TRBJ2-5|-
CASSPLISGETQYF
TGTGCCAGCAGCCCACTCATCTCCGGGGAGACCCAGTACTTC
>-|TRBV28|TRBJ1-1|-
CASSPMGPLSEAFF
TGTGCCAGCAGCCCTATGGGACCCCTGTCGGAAGCTTTCTTT
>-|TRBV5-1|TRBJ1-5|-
CASSSDTSNQPQHF
TGCGCCAGCAGTTCCGACACTAGCAATCAGCCCCAGCATTTT
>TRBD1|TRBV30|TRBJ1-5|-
CAWGNRGNQPQHF
TGTGCCTGGGGCAACAGGGGAAATCAGCCCCAGCATTTT
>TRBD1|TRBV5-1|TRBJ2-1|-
CASSERDRGRNEQFF
TGCGCCAGCAGCGAAAGGGACAGGGGTAGGAATGAGCAGTTCTTC
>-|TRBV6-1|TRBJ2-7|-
CASSQIPWAYEQYF
TGTGCCAGCTCCCAGATCCCGTGGGCCTACGAGCAGTACTTC
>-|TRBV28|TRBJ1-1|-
CASSSIYTGQTDTEAFF
TGTGCCAGCAGTTCGATTTATACCGGGCAAACAGACACTGAAGCTTTCTTT
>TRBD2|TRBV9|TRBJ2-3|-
CASSARSGGTDTQYF
TGTGCCAGCAGCGCCCGCAGCGGGGGCACAGATACGCAGTATTTT
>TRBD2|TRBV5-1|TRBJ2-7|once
CASSFSAGAREQYF
TGCGCCAGCAGCTTCTCAGCGGGGGCCCGGGAGCAGTACTTC
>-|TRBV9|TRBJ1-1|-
CASTVIPANTEAFF
TGTGCCAGCACCGTTATTCCAGCGAACACTGAAGCTTTCTTT
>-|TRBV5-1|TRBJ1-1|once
CASSLPGLAEAFF
TGCGCCAGCAGCTTGCCGGGTTTGGCTGAAGCTTTCTTT
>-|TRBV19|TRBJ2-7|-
CASKDRRSSYEQYF
TGTGCCAGTAAAGACCGCCGGAGCTCCTACGAGCAGTACTTC
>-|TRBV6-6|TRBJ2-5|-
CASSYSKSPETQYF
TGTGCCAGCAGTTACTCGAAGAGCCCAGAGACCCAGTACTTC
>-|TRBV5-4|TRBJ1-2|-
CASSSTAANYGYTF
TGTGCCAGCAGCTCGACAGCAGCTAACTATGGCTACACCTTC
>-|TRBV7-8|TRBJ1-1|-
CASSFKMGTEAFF
TGTGCCAGCAGCTTCAAAATGGGCACTGAAGCTTTCTTT